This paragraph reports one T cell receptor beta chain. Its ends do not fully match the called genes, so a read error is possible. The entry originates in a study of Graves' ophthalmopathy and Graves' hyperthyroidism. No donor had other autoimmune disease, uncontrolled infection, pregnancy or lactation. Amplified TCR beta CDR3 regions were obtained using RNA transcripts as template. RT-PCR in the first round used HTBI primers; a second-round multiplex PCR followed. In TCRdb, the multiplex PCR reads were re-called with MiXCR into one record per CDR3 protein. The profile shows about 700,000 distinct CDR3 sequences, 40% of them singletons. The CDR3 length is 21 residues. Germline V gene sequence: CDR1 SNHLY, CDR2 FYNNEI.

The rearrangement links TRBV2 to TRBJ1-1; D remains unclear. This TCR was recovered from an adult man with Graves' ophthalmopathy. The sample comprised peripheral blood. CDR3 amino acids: CASSQEGGLLATTPTRTGAFF. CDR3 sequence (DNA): TGTGCCAGCAGCCAAGAAGGCGGGCTACTCGCGACTACCCCGACGAGGACTGGAGCTTTCTTT.